The entry below describes one T cell receptor beta chain. Its antigen is currently unknown. Germline loops: CDR1 SGHVS, CDR2 FQNEAQ. Trimming removed 2 bases at V and 2 bases at J, with 10 bases between. This CDR3 comprises 15 residues. Survey-depth immunoSEQ sequencing covered TCR beta CDR3 regions. Some clones are missing from TCRdb's copy, which holds only in-frame ones; the method was immunoSEQ multiplex PCR. The sample records thousands of clones, 60% to 75% being singletons. This entry is derived from a study of CD8 T cell repertoires and HIV-1 epitope variants. Study summary: Twenty-five autologous and known Gag and Nef epitope variant peptides each stimulated T cells separately. An uncultured baseline aliquot held 1M T cells.

J is TRBJ1-5 and V is TRBV7-8; the D gene is possibly TRBD1 (5 bases). The material sequenced was cultured CD8+ T cells derived from PBMCs. The clonotype originates from a male donor with HIV. DNA of the CDR3: TGTGCCAGCAGCTTAAGGGGAGGTGGCAATCAGCCCCAGCATTTT. Amino acid sequence: CASSLRGGGNQPQHF.